This T cell receptor (beta chain) was captured in a study of CD8+ T cells in alopecia areata (dated 2018 in TCRdb). Study-wide context: High-throughput TCRbeta sequencing was used to examine T cell clonal expansion in alopecia areata in both the C3H/HeJ mouse model and human patients. Scalp tissue and sorted CD4+ and CD8+ peripheral blood T cells from patchy and totalis/universalis alopecia areata patients and from healthy controls were covered by human TCRbeta sequencing. Scalp clonality was compared among normal scalp (n=4), patchy alopecia areata scalp (n=8), and alopecia totalis/universalis scalp (n=8). RNA was obtained with the PAXgene miRNA kit for fixed scalp, the miRNeasy kit for PBMCs, and the RNeasy kit for mouse skin. TCRbeta CDR3 regions were amplified by immunoSEQ multiplex PCR with 35 Vbeta forward and 13 Jbeta reverse primers.

Library creation used the immunoSEQ multiplex PCR assay. RNA was extracted from all samples and reverse transcribed into cDNA as template for TCR sequencing. First-strand cDNA was synthesized using SuperScript III with a 2:1 mix of oligo-dT and random hexamers. A synthetic immune receptor repertoire was used to assess amplification bias, and residual bias was removed computationally. The authors' analysis ran thus. Raw reads were preprocessed to remove errors, and CDR3 was defined according to IMGT conventions as the region from the conserved cysteine to phenylalanine. Clonality was calculated as 1 minus Shannon entropy normalized by log2 of the number of productive unique TCRs. CD4 or CD8 identity of scalp clones was inferred by cross-referencing scalp TCRbeta sequences with sorted blood CD4 and CD8 repertoires. TCRdb holds this immuneACCESS table with in-frame rearrangements only. Some clones are missing; in checked studies, unresolved V genes explain under half, and the rest has no known cause. The D gene and trimming were derived from the DNA, and the V and J assignments and clone size from that table. In this sample the table shows 95,000 to 120,000 clones, roughly 60% of which occur a single time. The ten most abundant clones make up 20% to 25% of the sample.

Trimming removed 8 bases from V and 8 bases from J, leaving 13 bases between the germline ends. The germline V gene provides CDR1 ENHRY and CDR2 SYGVKD. The CDR3 holds 13 amino acids from the cysteine to the phenylalanine. Just the 39-base CDR3 DNA is kept, in frame starting at base 1. Broader findings and caveats from the paper: Compared with normal scalp, lesional scalp had higher clonality and more expanded CD8+ clones, particularly in alopecia totalis/universalis, a pattern that suggests antigenic drive. TCR sequences shared between patients were less clear than in mice, possibly partly because of HLA diversity in the patient population. Unlike mouse skin, where gammadelta T cells dominate, normal human skin contains resident alphabeta T cells that get sequenced too, which complicates analysis of the scalp TCR repertoire.

Note on this clone: Its specific antigen is unknown. Per-base quality was not reported, and no clone a single base away is much larger than it.

After PBMCs were isolated by density centrifugation and stained for CD3, CD4 and CD8, a FACSAria was used to sort CD4+ and CD8+ T cells. Unaffected controls provided scalp biopsies and blood samples. In this chain, TRBV10-3 is recombined with TRBJ1-6; TRBD1 might be the D gene, on 6 matching bases. What was sequenced was CD8+ T cells sorted from blood. The TCR comes from a human donor in good health. The nucleotide sequence is TGTGCCATCGCGACAGGAGAGTATTCACCCCTCCACTTT. This translates into CAIATGEYSPLHF.